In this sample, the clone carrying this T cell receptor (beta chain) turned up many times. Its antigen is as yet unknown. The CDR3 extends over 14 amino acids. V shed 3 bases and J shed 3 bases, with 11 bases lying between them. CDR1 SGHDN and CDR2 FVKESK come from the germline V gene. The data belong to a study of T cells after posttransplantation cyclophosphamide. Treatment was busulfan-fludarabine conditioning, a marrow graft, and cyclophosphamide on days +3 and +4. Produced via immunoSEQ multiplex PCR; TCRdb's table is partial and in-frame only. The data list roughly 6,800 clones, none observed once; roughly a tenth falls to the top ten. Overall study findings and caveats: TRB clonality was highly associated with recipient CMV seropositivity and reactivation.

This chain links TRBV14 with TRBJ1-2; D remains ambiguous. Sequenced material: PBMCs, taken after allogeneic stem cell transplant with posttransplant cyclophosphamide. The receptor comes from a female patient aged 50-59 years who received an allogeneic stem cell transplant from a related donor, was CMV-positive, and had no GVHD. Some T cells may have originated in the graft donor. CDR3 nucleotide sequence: TGTGCCAGCAGCCAGCGGAGATCCGACTATGGCTACACCTTC. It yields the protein CASSQRRSDYGYTF.